This is a list of T cell receptor beta chains from one sample in a study of T cell changes during pregnancy in multiple sclerosis. The method was immunoSEQ multiplex PCR; TCRdb's version includes in-frame clones alone and lacks a portion of them. The profile shows 75,000 to 95,000 clones, 91% of them singletons. This specimen was peripheral blood, taken in the first trimester of pregnancy. These receptors all come from a female donor in good health, enrolled as a control in a pregnancy study. CDR3s include the opening cysteine and the closing phenylalanine or tryptophan. Each record gives: J gene, V gene, D gene, clone size, CDR3 protein, CDR3 DNA. D genes are given only for firm matches. Only part of the rows carry a size: once, few, many, or a class if the clone is expanded.

>TRBJ1-6|TRBV7-2|NA|NA
CASSTGLTNSPLHF
TGTGCCAGCAGTACGGGACTGACCAATTCACCCCTCCACTTT
>TRBJ2-3|TRBV4-1|TRBD2|NA
CASSQGGGAGDTQYF
TGCGCCAGCAGCCAGGGCGGGGGGGCTGGAGATACGCAGTATTTT
>TRBJ1-1|TRBV7-6|NA|NA
CASSSKTNTEAFF
TGTGCCAGCAGCTCTAAAACGAACACTGAAGCTTTCTTT
>TRBJ2-1|TRBV30|TRBD1|NA
CAGDRPYNEQFF
TGTGCCGGGGACAGGCCCTACAATGAGCAGTTCTTC
>TRBJ2-7|TRBV7-2|TRBD2|once
CASSREGTSGSYEQYF
TGTGCCAGCAGCCGAGAAGGGACTAGCGGCTCCTACGAGCAGTACTTC
>TRBJ2-7|TRBV6-5|TRBD2|once
CASSYSSGGAGEQYF
TGTGCCAGCAGTTACTCTAGCGGGGGGGCGGGCGAGCAGTACTTC
>TRBJ1-5|TRBV7-8|TRBD1|NA
CASSLAMQGGQPQHF
TGTGCCAGCAGCTTAGCGATGCAGGGGGGTCAGCCCCAGCATTTT
>TRBJ1-6|TRBV7-9|NA|NA
CASSSTTGVGSPLHF
TGTGCCAGCAGCTCAACAACAGGTGTCGGTTCACCCCTCCACTTT
>TRBJ1-2|TRBV25-1|TRBD1|once
CASSEQGAYGYTF
TGTGCCAGCAGTGAACAGGGGGCCTATGGCTACACCTTC
>TRBJ1-1|TRBV29-1|NA|medium-sized
CSVEDGKGSDTEAFF
TGCAGCGTTGAAGATGGAAAGGGGTCGGACACTGAAGCTTTCTTT
>TRBJ1-6|TRBV4-3|TRBD1|NA
CASSQGGQGANSPLHF
TGCGCCAGCAGCCAAGGAGGGCAGGGGGCGAATTCACCCCTCCACTTT
>TRBJ1-1|TRBV4-1|NA|NA
CASSPSLNTEAFF
TGCGCCAGCAGCCCGTCCTTGAACACTGAAGCTTTCTTT
>TRBJ2-1|TRBV6-4|TRBD1|few
CASSDLPGQGNNEQFF
TGTGCCAGCAGTGACTTACCGGGACAGGGAAACAATGAGCAGTTCTTC
>TRBJ2-3|TRBV18|NA|NA
CASSPPGLLLTDTQYF
TGTGCCAGCTCACCCCCGGGACTCCTACTCACAGATACGCAGTATTTT
>TRBJ2-7|TRBV7-9|NA|NA
CASSPVGEQYF
TGTGCCAGCAGCCCCGTCGGCGAGCAGTACTTC
>TRBJ1-2|TRBV2|TRBD1|NA
CASRGQSNYGYTF
TGTGCCAGCAGGGGACAGTCGAACTATGGCTACACCTTC
>TRBJ2-3|TRBV6-1|TRBD2|NA
CASIWTSVTDTQYF
TGTGCCAGCATCTGGACTAGCGTCACAGATACGCAGTATTTT
>TRBJ1-2|TRBV7-9|NA|NA
CASSLENMGYTF
TGTGCCAGCAGCTTAGAAAACATGGGCTACACCTTC
>TRBJ1-3|TRBV5-6|NA|NA
CASSLGGSGNTIYF
TGTGCCAGCAGCTTGGGAGGGTCTGGAAACACCATATATTTT
>TRBJ1-2|TRBV6-1|TRBD1|NA
CASSARDRGGYGYTF
TGTGCCAGCAGTGCCAGGGACAGGGGTGGCTATGGCTACACCTTC
>TRBJ2-7|TRBV6-5|TRBD1|NA
CASSAGTGYYEQYF
TGTGCCAGCAGCGCCGGGACAGGGTACTACGAGCAGTACTTC
>TRBJ2-7|TRBV6-1|NA|NA
CASSVTGQGREQYF
TGTGCCAGCAGTGTTACAGGGCAGGGTCGCGAGCAGTACTTC
>TRBJ2-3|TRBV9|TRBD2|NA
CASSVALAGTDTQYF
TGTGCCAGCAGCGTAGCCCTAGCGGGGACAGATACGCAGTATTTT
>TRBJ1-4|TRBV5-1|TRBD1|NA
CASSSTGGAREKLFF
TGCGCCAGCAGCTCAACAGGGGGAGCACGCGAAAAACTGTTTTTT
>TRBJ1-2|TRBV28|NA|NA
CASSLRTINGYTF
TGTGCCAGCAGTTTAAGGACAATAAATGGCTACACCTTC
>TRBJ2-5|TRBV7-8|TRBD2|NA
CASSPLAGGVEETQYF
TGTGCCAGCAGCCCCTTGGCGGGGGGGGTCGAGGAGACCCAGTACTTC
>TRBJ1-6|TRBV30|NA|NA
CASQWGTQNSPLHF
TGTGCCTCCCAATGGGGGACACAGAATTCACCCCTCCACTTT
>TRBJ2-5|TRBV5-6|TRBD1|NA
CASRRTGDQETQYF
TGTGCCAGCAGACGTACAGGGGACCAAGAGACCCAGTACTTC
>TRBJ2-1|TRBV9|TRBD2|NA
CASSDGLAGVSGNEQFF
TGTGCCAGCAGCGACGGACTAGCGGGGGTCTCGGGCAATGAGCAGTTCTTC
>TRBJ1-5|TRBV5-6|NA|NA
CASSLRQSYSNQPQHF
TGTGCCAGCAGCCTCAGACAGAGTTATAGCAATCAGCCCCAGCATTTT
>TRBJ1-5|TRBV6-5|NA|NA
CASSGTSGNQPQHF
TGTGCCAGCAGTGGAACCTCAGGGAACCAGCCCCAGCATTTT
>TRBJ1-3|TRBV2|NA|few
CASSEVRVFSGNTIYF
TGTGCCAGCAGTGAAGTCAGGGTATTTTCTGGAAACACCATATATTTT
>TRBJ1-1|TRBV5-6|NA|once
CASSSQAANTEAFF
TGTGCCAGCAGCTCCCAGGCCGCGAACACTGAAGCTTTCTTT
>TRBJ2-7|TRBV4-2|TRBD1|many
CASTSGQGIYEQYF
TGTGCCAGCACCTCTGGACAGGGTATCTACGAGCAGTACTTC
>TRBJ2-5|TRBV29-1|NA|NA
CSVGREETQYF
TGCAGCGTTGGGAGGGAAGAGACCCAGTACTTC
>TRBJ2-5|TRBV5-1|NA|NA
CASSYGWSSKETQYF
TGCGCCAGCAGCTACGGCTGGAGCTCAAAAGAGACCCAGTACTTC
>TRBJ2-4|TRBV27|NA|NA
CASSRATLGGPRNIQYF
TGTGCCAGCAGTAGAGCTACGCTGGGGGGGCCGAGAAACATTCAGTACTTC
>TRBJ1-2|TRBV7-2|NA|NA
CASSFWAAGYTF
TGTGCCAGCAGCTTCTGGGCAGCTGGCTACACCTTC
>TRBJ2-5|TRBV10-3|TRBD1|NA
CAISSTGQGRETQYF
TGTGCCATCAGTAGTACGGGACAGGGTCGGGAGACCCAGTACTTC
>TRBJ1-2|TRBV29-1|NA|NA
CSPGSYTF
TGCAGTCCGGGGAGCTACACCTTC
>TRBJ2-3|TRBV7-3|NA|NA
CASSLGLSGTTDTQYF
TGTGCCAGCAGCTTGGGACTTTCGGGGACCACAGATACGCAGTATTTT
>TRBJ1-3|TRBV7-6|NA|NA
CASSPRDRTARNTIYF
TGTGCCAGCAGCCCCCGCGATAGGACAGCCAGAAACACCATATATTTT
>TRBJ2-3|TRBV28|NA|NA
CASSLNRAADTQYF
TGTGCCAGCAGTTTGAACAGGGCGGCAGATACGCAGTATTTT
>TRBJ2-5|TRBV2|NA|NA
CASGFREETQYF
TGTGCCAGCGGGTTTCGGGAAGAGACCCAGTACTTC
>TRBJ1-3|TRBV5-5|NA|NA
CASSLEGGGSGNTIYF
TGTGCCAGCAGCTTGGAGGGCGGAGGCTCTGGAAACACCATATATTTT
>TRBJ2-7|TRBV6-5|NA|NA
CASRDPGGAYEQYF
TGTGCCAGCAGAGATCCGGGGGGCGCCTACGAGCAGTACTTC
>TRBJ1-2|TRBV14|TRBD1|few
CASSRQGAFGYTF
TGTGCCAGCAGCCGACAGGGGGCGTTTGGCTACACCTTC
>TRBJ2-3|TRBV9|TRBD1|NA
CASSEDRGGSTDTQYF
TGTGCCAGCAGCGAGGACAGGGGGGGATCGACAGATACGCAGTATTTT
>TRBJ2-1|TRBV19|TRBD2|NA
CASSKTSANNEQFF
TGTGCCAGCTCGAAGACTAGCGCAAACAATGAGCAGTTCTTC
>TRBJ1-2|TRBV30|NA|NA
CAWSFAETGYTF
TGTGCCTGGAGTTTTGCGGAGACCGGCTACACCTTC
>TRBJ1-1|TRBV6-5|NA|few
CASSYREDTEAFF
TGTGCCAGCAGTTACAGGGAGGACACTGAAGCTTTCTTT